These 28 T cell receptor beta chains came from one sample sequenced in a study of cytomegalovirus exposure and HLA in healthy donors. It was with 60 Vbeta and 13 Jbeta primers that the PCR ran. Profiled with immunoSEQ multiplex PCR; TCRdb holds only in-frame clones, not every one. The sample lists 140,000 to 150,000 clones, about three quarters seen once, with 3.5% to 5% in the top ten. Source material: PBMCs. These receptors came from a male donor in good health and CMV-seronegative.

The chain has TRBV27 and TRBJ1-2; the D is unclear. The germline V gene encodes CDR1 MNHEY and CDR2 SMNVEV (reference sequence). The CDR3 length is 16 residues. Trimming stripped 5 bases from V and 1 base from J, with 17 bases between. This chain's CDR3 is CASSLDITGHNYGYTF. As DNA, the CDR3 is TGTGCCAGCAGTCTCGACATAACTGGGCATAACTATGGCTACACCTTC.

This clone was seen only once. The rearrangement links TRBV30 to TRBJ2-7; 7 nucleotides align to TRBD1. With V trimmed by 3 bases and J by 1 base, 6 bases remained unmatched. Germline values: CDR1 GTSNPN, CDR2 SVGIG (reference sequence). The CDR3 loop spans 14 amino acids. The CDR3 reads CAWRLGTDSYEQYF. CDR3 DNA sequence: TGTGCCTGGAGATTAGGGACAGATTCCTACGAGCAGTACTTC.

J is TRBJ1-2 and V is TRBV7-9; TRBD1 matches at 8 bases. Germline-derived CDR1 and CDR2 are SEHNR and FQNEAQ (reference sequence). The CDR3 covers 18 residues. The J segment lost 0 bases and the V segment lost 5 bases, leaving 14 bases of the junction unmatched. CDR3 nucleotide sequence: TGTGCCAGCAGCCCTACCCGCGGGACAGGCCTCTCTAACTATGGCTACACCTTC. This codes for CASSPTRGTGLSNYGYTF.

In DNA, the CDR3 is TGTGCCAGCAGCCAGGGAACCTACGAGCAGTACTTC. Its protein is CASSQGTYEQYF. The V gene is TRBV5-4, the J gene TRBJ2-7, with a weak D call TRBD1 (5 bases). The germline CDR1 and CDR2 sequences are SGHNT and YYREEE (reference sequence). V lost 4 bases to trimming and J lost 2 bases, with 7 bases between them. The CDR3 spans 12 residues. Full variable domain (outside the CDR3, taken from reference TRBV5-4 and TRBJ2-7): ETGVTQSPTHLIKTRGQQVTLRCSSQSGHNTVSWYQQALGQGPQFIFQYYREEENGRGNFPPRFSGLQFPNYSSELNVNALELDDSALYLCASSQGTYEQYFGPGTRLTVT.

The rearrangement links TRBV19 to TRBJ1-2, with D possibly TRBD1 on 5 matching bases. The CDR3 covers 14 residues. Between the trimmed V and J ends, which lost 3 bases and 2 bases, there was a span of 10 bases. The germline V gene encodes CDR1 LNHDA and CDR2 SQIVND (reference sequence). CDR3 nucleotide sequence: TGTGCCAGTAGTATTGGGGGGGTAAACTATGGCTACACCTTC. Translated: CASSIGGVNYGYTF.

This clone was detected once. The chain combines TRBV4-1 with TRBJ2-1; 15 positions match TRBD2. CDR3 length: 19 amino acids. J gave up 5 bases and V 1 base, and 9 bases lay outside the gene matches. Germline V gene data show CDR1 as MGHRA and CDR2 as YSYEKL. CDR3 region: CASSQGPGLAGGLDNEQFF. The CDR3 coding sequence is TGCGCCAGCAGCCAAGGTCCCGGACTAGCGGGAGGGTTGGACAATGAGCAGTTCTTC.

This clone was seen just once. The CDR3 DNA is TGTGCCAGCAGCCAAGAAGAGATGAACACTGAAGCTTTCTTT. Its protein is CASSQEEMNTEAFF. This sequence joins TRBV4-2 and TRBJ1-1; no definite D call. V lost 0 bases and J lost 0, with 5 bases in between. CDR1 and CDR2 (germline): LGHNA, YNFKEQ. The CDR3 consists of 14 residues.

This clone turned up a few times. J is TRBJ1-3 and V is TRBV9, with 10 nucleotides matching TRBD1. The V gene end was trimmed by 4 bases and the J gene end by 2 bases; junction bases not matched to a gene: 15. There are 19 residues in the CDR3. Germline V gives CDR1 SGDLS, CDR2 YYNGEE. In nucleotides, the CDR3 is TGTGCCAGCAGCCAAAACCCGGGACAGGGGAATAGCCCTGGAAACACCATATATTTT. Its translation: CASSQNPGQGNSPGNTIYF.

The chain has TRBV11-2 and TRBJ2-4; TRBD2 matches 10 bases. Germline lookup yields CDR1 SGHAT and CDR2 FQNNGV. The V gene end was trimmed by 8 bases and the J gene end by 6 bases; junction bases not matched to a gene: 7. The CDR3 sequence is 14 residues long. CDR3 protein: CASGTLAGLNIQYF. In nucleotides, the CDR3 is TGTGCCAGCGGAACACTAGCGGGACTAAACATTCAGTACTTC.

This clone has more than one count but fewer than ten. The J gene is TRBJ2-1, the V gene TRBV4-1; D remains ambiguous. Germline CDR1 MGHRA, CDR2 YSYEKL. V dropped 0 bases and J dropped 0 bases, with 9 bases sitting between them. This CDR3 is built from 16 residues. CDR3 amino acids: CASSQEPASSYNEQFF. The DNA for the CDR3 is TGCGCCAGCAGCCAAGAACCTGCCAGCTCCTACAATGAGCAGTTCTTC.

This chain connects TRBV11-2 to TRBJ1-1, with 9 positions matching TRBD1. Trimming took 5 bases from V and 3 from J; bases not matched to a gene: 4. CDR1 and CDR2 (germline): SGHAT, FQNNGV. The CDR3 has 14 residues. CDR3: CASSTGQGYTEAFF. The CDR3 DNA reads TGTGCCAGCAGCACTGGACAGGGGTACACTGAAGCTTTCTTT.

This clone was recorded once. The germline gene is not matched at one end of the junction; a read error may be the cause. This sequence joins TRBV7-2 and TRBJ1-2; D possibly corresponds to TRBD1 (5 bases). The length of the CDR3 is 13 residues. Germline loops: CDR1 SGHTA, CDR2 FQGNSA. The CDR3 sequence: CASSFRVDYGYTF. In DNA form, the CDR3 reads TGTGCCAGCAGCTTCAGGGTGGACTATGGCTATACCTTC.

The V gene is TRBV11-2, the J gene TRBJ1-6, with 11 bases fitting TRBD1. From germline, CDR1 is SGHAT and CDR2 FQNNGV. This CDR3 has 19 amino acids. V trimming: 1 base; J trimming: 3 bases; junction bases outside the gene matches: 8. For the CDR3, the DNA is TGTGCCAGCAGCTTAGGGGTAGAGGGGACAGGGGGCTATAATTCACCCCTCCACTTT. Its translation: CASSLGVEGTGGYNSPLHF.

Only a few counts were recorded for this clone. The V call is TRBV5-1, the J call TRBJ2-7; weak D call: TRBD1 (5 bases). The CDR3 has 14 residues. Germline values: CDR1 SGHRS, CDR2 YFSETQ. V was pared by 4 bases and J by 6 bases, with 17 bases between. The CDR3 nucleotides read TGCGCCAGCAGCCTGACACGACCCCAGGGCGAGCAGTACTTC. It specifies CASSLTRPQGEQYF.

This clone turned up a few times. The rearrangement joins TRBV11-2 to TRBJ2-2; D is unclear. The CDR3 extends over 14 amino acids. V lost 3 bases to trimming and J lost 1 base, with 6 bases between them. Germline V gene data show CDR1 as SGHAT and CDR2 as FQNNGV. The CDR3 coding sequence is TGTGCCAGCAGCTTTGGAGTGAACACCGGGGAGCTGTTTTTT. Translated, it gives CASSFGVNTGELFF.

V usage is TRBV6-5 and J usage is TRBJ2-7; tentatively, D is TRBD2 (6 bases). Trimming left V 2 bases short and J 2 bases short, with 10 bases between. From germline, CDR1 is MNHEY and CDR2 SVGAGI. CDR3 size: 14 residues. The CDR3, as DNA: TGTGCCAGCAGTTACCAGGCGGGGCCCTACGAGCAGTACTTC. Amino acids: CASSYQAGPYEQYF.

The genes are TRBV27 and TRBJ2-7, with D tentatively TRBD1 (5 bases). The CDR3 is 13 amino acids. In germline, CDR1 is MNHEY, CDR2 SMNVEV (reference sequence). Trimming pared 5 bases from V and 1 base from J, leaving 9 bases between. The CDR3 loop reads CASSLDISYEQYF. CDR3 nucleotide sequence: TGTGCCAGCAGTCTGGACATTTCCTACGAGCAGTACTTC.

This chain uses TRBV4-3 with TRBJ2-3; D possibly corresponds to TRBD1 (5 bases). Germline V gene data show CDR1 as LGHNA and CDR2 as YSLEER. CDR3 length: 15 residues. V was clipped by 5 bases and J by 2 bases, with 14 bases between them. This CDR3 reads CASSGRQGNTDTQYF. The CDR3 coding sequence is TGCGCCAGCAGCGGCCGGCAGGGAAACACAGATACGCAGTATTTT.

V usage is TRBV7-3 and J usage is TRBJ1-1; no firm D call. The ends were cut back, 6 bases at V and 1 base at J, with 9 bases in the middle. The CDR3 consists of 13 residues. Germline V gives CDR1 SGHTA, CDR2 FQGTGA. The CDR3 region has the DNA TGTGCCAGCAGTGAGGGAAAGAACACTGAAGCTTTCTTT. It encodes CASSEGKNTEAFF.

In DNA, the CDR3 is TGTGCCAGCTCACCCGGGACAGGGGGCACGTACGAGCAGTACTTC. This codes for CASSPGTGGTYEQYF. The gene calls are TRBV18 and TRBJ2-7, with 12 nucleotides matching TRBD1. J lost 4 bases, V lost 3 bases, and 4 bases had no gene match. Germline V gives CDR1 KGHSH, CDR2 LQKENI. This CDR3 is built from 15 residues.

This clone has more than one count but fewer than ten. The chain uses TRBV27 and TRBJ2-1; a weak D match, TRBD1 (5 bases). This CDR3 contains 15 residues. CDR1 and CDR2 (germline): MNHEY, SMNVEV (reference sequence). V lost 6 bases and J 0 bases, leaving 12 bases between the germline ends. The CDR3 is CASSRVMSSYNEQFF. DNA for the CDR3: TGTGCCAGCAGCAGGGTTATGAGCTCCTACAATGAGCAGTTCTTC.

The CDR3 nucleotides read TGCGCCAGCAGCTTGGGGTCCATCCTAAGGGGGAAGGGCGAGCAGTACTTC. It translates to CASSLGSILRGKGEQYF. This chain connects TRBV5-1 to TRBJ2-7; maybe TRBD1 (6 bases). The CDR3 is 17 residues long. Germline CDR1 SGHRS, CDR2 YFSETQ. Between the trimmed V and J ends, which lost 0 bases and 6 bases, there was a span of 22 bases. The whole variable domain, remainder taken from reference TRBV5-1 and TRBJ2-7, is KAGVTQTPRYLIKTRGQQVTLSCSPISGHRSVSWYQQTPGQGLQFLFEYFSETQRNKGNFPGRFSGRQFSNSRSEMNVSTLELGDSALYLCASSLGSILRGKGEQYFGPGTRLTVT.

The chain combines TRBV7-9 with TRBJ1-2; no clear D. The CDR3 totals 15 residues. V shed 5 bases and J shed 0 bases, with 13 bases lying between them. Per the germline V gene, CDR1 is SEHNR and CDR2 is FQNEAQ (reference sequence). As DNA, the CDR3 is TGTGCCAGCAGCCGCGTAACACAGTCTAACTATGGCTACACCTTC. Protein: CASSRVTQSNYGYTF.

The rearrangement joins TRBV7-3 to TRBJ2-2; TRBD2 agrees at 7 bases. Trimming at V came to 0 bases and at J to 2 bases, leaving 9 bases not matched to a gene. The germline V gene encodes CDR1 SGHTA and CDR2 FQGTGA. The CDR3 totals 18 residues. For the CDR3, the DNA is TGTGCCAGCAGCTTAACGGGGGGGAACAGTCTTAACACCGGGGAGCTGTTTTTT. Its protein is CASSLTGGNSLNTGELFF.

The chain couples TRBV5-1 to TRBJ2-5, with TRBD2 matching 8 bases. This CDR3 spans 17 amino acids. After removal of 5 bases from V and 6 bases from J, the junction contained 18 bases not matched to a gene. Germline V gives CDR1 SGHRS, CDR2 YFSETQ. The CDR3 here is CASRVLAETILSQTQYF. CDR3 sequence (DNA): TGCGCCAGCAGGGTACTAGCGGAAACAATATTGTCGCAGACCCAGTACTTC. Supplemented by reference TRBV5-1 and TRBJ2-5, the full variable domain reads KAGVTQTPRYLIKTRGQQVTLSCSPISGHRSVSWYQQTPGQGLQFLFEYFSETQRNKGNFPGRFSGRQFSNSRSEMNVSTLELGDSALYLCASRVLAETILSQTQYFGPGTRLLVL.

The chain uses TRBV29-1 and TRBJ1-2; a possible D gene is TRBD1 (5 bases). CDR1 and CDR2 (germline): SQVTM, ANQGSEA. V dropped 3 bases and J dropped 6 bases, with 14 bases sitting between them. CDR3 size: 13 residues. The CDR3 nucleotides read TGCAGCGTTGAGTCGCAGGGAAGGGATGGCTACACCTTC. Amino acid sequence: CSVESQGRDGYTF.

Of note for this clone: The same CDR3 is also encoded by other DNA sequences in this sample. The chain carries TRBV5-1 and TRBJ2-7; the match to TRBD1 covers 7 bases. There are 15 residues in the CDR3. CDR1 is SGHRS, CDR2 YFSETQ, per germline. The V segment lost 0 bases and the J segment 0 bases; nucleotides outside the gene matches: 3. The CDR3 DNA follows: TGCGCCAGCAGCTTGGCGGGACAGAGCTCCTACGAGCAGTACTTC. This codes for CASSLAGQSSYEQYF. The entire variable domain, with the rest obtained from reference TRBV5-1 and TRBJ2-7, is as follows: KAGVTQTPRYLIKTRGQQVTLSCSPISGHRSVSWYQQTPGQGLQFLFEYFSETQRNKGNFPGRFSGRQFSNSRSEMNVSTLELGDSALYLCASSLAGQSSYEQYFGPGTRLTVT.

CDR3 in DNA: TGTGCCAGCAGTTTTAGTTTCTATGGCTACACCTTC. It translates to CASSFSFYGYTF. The chain is built from TRBV28 and TRBJ1-2; no reliable D call. The CDR3 has 12 amino acids. CDR1 and CDR2 (germline): MDHEN, SYDVKM. The V and J ends lost 3 bases and 4 bases respectively, with 6 bases between them.